This entry lists 25 T cell receptor beta chains sequenced from one sample in a study of shared clonotypes between healthy human individuals. Clones were read by immunoSEQ multiplex PCR, and TCRdb kept only the in-frame ones, dropping some. The sample has about 680,000 clones; 73% are singletons. The sequenced sample consisted of memory CD4+ T cells sorted from blood. Stated subset: CD45RA-negative fraction. All receptors derive from a woman aged 25 to 39 in good health.

V is TRBV5-5 and J is TRBJ1-3, with TRBD1 matching 12 bases. Germline lookup yields CDR1 SGHKS and CDR2 YYEKEE (reference sequence). The CDR3 totals 16 residues. Germline trimming cut 1 base from V and 8 bases from J; bases unmatched to any gene: 7. CDR3 in DNA: TGTGCCAGCAGCTTGCAATTGGGACAGGGGGCGGACACCATATATTTT. Protein: CASSLQLGQGADTIYF.

This chain connects TRBV27 to TRBJ1-4; possibly TRBD1 for D (6 bases). V lost 2 bases, J lost 8 bases, and 18 bases lay in between. Germline CDR1 reads MNHEY; CDR2 reads SMNVEV (reference sequence). CDR3 size: 16 residues. CDR3 region: CASSLDQGYGREKLFF. DNA for the CDR3: TGTGCCAGCAGTTTAGATCAGGGGTACGGTCGGGAAAAACTGTTTTTT.

The J gene is TRBJ2-5, the V gene TRBV2; D is unresolved. The CDR3 is made up of 12 amino acids. From germline, CDR1 is SNHLY and CDR2 FYNNEI. Trimming stripped 8 bases from V and 5 bases from J, with 12 bases between. The CDR3 DNA reads TGTGCCAGCGATTTGGGATCCGAGACCCAGTACTTC. Translating gives CASDLGSETQYF.

V usage is TRBV27 and J usage is TRBJ1-3; 7 bases are shared with TRBD1. CDR3 length: 15 residues. J was trimmed by 0 bases and V by 4 bases; bases with no gene match: 3. CDR1 MNHEY and CDR2 SMNVEV come from the germline V gene (reference sequence). The CDR3 sequence: CASSYRGGSGNTIYF. CDR3 nucleotides: TGTGCCAGCAGTTACAGGGGTGGCTCTGGAAACACCATATATTTT.

This clone came up many times. The chain carries TRBV10-1 and TRBJ2-3, with TRBD2 identical over 10 bases. This CDR3 contains 16 residues. Trimming removed 5 bases from V and 6 bases from J; junction bases left unmatched: 11. The germline CDR1 and CDR2 sequences are WNHNN and SYGVQD (reference sequence). This CDR3 is CASSRSGRGDADTQYF. The CDR3 DNA sequence: TGCGCCAGCAGTAGAAGCGGGAGGGGGGATGCGGATACGCAGTATTTT.

The chain recombines TRBV7-9 with TRBJ1-6, with 8 bases lining up with TRBD1. The V segment lost 8 bases and the J segment 9 bases; nucleotides outside the gene matches: 6. From germline, CDR1 is SEHNR and CDR2 FQNEAQ (reference sequence). CDR3 length equals 13 residues. Here the CDR3 reads CASGGQGRSPLHF. As DNA, the CDR3 is TGTGCCAGCGGCGGACAGGGTCGTTCACCCCTCCACTTT.

The V gene is TRBV11-2, the J gene TRBJ2-5; TRBD2 matches 11 bases. Germline assignment: CDR1 SGHAT and CDR2 FQNNGV. V was pared by 2 bases and J by 4 bases, with 0 bases of the junction left unmatched. The CDR3 extends over 14 amino acids. The CDR3 nucleotides are TGTGCCAGCAGCTTAACTAGCGGGAGAGAGACCCAGTACTTC. This codes for CASSLTSGRETQYF.

This clone appeared a few times. This chain uses TRBV2 with TRBJ2-5; D gene uncertain. Germline values: CDR1 SNHLY, CDR2 FYNNEI. V lost 2 bases to trimming and J lost 5 bases, with 3 bases between them. The CDR3 is 11 amino acids. The CDR3 sequence is CASSETETQYF. For the CDR3, the DNA is TGTGCCAGCAGTGAAACGGAGACCCAGTACTTC.

The chain couples TRBV6-1 to TRBJ2-7; D uncertain. Germline loops: CDR1 MNHNS, CDR2 SASEGT. V lost 4 bases, J lost 4 bases, and 5 bases lay in between. The CDR3 is made up of 11 amino acids. The CDR3: CASSVVYEQYF. CDR3 nucleotides: TGTGCCAGCAGTGTGGTATACGAGCAGTACTTC.

In this sample, this clone turned up once. For the CDR3, the DNA is TGTGCCAGCAATGGACAAAATTTATGGCAGTACTTC. Encoded protein: CASNGQNLWQYF. The V call is TRBV28, the J call TRBJ2-7; a weak D match, TRBD1 (5 bases). Germline lookup yields CDR1 MDHEN and CDR2 SYDVKM. This CDR3 is built from 12 residues. V lost 7 bases and J lost 9, with 16 bases in between.

V and J are TRBV5-1 and TRBJ1-2; the D is unclear. The CDR3 covers 15 residues. Germline lookup yields CDR1 SGHRS and CDR2 YFSETQ. The germline V and J ends were trimmed by 4 bases and 11 bases, with 24 bases remaining between them. This chain's CDR3 is CASSQVPGSKLGYTF. The DNA for the CDR3 is TGCGCCAGCAGCCAAGTCCCGGGGAGTAAATTGGGTTACACCTTC.

The chain links TRBV10-3 to TRBJ2-3, with 7 bases aligning to TRBD2. The germline CDR1 and CDR2 sequences are ENHRY and SYGVKD. After removal of 10 bases from V and 2 bases from J, the junction contained 15 bases not matched to a gene. This CDR3 comprises 16 residues. The CDR3 loop is CATGRISQGATDTQYF. CDR3 sequence (DNA): TGTGCCACCGGGAGGATCTCTCAGGGTGCCACAGATACGCAGTATTTT.

The CDR3 nucleotides are TGTGCCAGCACCAACCCAGGGGGAGGCGGGGAGCTGTTTTTT. Its translation: CASTNPGGGGELFF. The chain combines TRBV2 with TRBJ2-2, with a weak D call TRBD1 (7 bases). Germline values: CDR1 SNHLY, CDR2 FYNNEI. CDR3 length: 14 residues. Deletions cut 7 bases from V and 7 bases from J, with 16 bases between.

V and J are TRBV6-1 and TRBJ1-5; maybe TRBD1 (5 bases). V lost 8 bases to trimming and J lost 9 bases, with 14 bases between them. The CDR3 spans 12 residues. Germline values: CDR1 MNHNS, CDR2 SASEGT. The CDR3 DNA sequence: TGTGCCAGCCGGGACTCATCAGGGCCCCAGCATTTT. This gives the protein CASRDSSGPQHF.

The V call is TRBV4-2, the J call TRBJ2-2, with 8 bases that match TRBD2. V was pared by 0 bases and J by 1 base, with 4 bases of the junction left unmatched. The CDR3 contains 17 residues. Per the germline V gene, CDR1 is LGHNA and CDR2 is YNFKEQ. The DNA of the CDR3 is TGTGCCAGCAGCCAAGAATGGGCGGGAGGGAACACCGGGGAGCTGTTTTTT. Translating it yields CASSQEWAGGNTGELFF.

This clone has only a few counts. CDR3 nucleotide sequence: TGTGCCAGCTACGGACTAGCGGGAGAGGGGTACGAGCAGTACTTC. Translated, it gives CASYGLAGEGYEQYF. V is TRBV6-6 and J is TRBJ2-7, with 13 nucleotides matching TRBD2. CDR1 and CDR2 from the germline V gene are MNHNY and SVGAGI (reference sequence). The CDR3 extends over 15 amino acids. The ends lost 8 bases at V and 4 bases at J; junction bases unmatched: 8.

This clone was picked up one time. V and J are TRBV7-6 and TRBJ2-2, with D uncertain. The CDR3 totals 16 residues. CDR1 and CDR2 (germline): SGHVS, FNYEAQ. Trimming stripped 1 base from V and 4 bases from J, with 13 bases between. The CDR3 coding sequence is TGTGCCAGCAGCTTAGAGGCCTCCCCCAGCACCGGGGAGCTGTTTTTT. This sequence encodes CASSLEASPSTGELFF. Complete variable domain (other parts from reference TRBV7-6 and TRBJ2-2): GAGVSQSPRYKVTKRGQDVALRCDPISGHVSLYWYRQALGQGPEFLTYFNYEAQQDKSGLPNDRFSAERPEGSISTLTIQRTEQRDSAMYRCASSLEASPSTGELFFGEGSRLTVL.

The chain is built from TRBV4-1 and TRBJ1-5; 7 bases agree with TRBD1. The CDR3 covers 17 residues. CDR1 is MGHRA, CDR2 YSYEKL, per germline. The trim removed 0 bases at V and 0 bases at J, leaving 5 bases unmatched. CDR3 amino acids: CASSQDRDSYSNQPQHF. In nucleotides, the CDR3 is TGCGCCAGCAGCCAAGATAGGGACAGCTATAGCAATCAGCCCCAGCATTTT.

The CDR3 DNA reads as TGTGCCAGCAGAGGGACATGGGATTATGGCTACACCTTC. It translates to CASRGTWDYGYTF. The chain employs TRBV27 and TRBJ1-2; weak D call: TRBD1 (6 bases). The CDR3 contains 13 residues. V was trimmed by 6 bases and J by 5 bases, leaving 13 bases between them. CDR1 is MNHEY and CDR2 is SMNVEV in the germline V gene (reference sequence).

This clone was seen a few times. The chain links TRBV28 to TRBJ1-5; perhaps TRBD1 as D (5 bases). The germline V and J ends were trimmed by 3 bases and 2 bases, with 11 bases remaining between them. The CDR3 sequence is 15 residues long. Germline V gene sequence: CDR1 MDHEN, CDR2 SYDVKM. CDR3 bases: TGTGCCAGCAGTTTTGCGGACACCGGCAATCAGCCCCAGCATTTT. Encoded protein: CASSFADTGNQPQHF.

CDR3 loop: CASSLDLGRGAFF. Written as DNA, the CDR3 is TGTGCCAGCAGCTTAGATCTGGGGAGGGGAGCTTTCTTT. The V and J genes are TRBV7-8 and TRBJ1-1; D perhaps matches TRBD1 (5 bases). Between the trimmed V and J ends, which lost 1 base and 10 bases, there was a span of 13 bases. In germline, CDR1 is SGHVS, CDR2 FQNEAQ. The CDR3 contains 13 residues. The full variable domain, with the rest looked up from reference TRBV7-8 and TRBJ1-1, is GAGVSQSPRYKVAKRGQDVALRCDPISGHVSLFWYQQALGQGPEFLTYFQNEAQLDKSGLPSDRFFAERPEGSVSTLKIQRTQQEDSAVYLCASSLDLGRGAFFGQGTRLTVV.

CDR3 nucleotide sequence: TGTGCCAGCAGCCCTTACGAGTATGGCTACACCTTC. It encodes CASSPYEYGYTF. V and J are TRBV6-6 and TRBJ1-2; D not resolved. V was shortened by 6 bases and J by 5 bases, with 10 bases between the two germline ends. The CDR3 contains 12 residues. Per germline, CDR1 MNHNY and CDR2 SVGAGI (reference sequence).

This clone occurred many times. The V and J genes are TRBV28 and TRBJ1-2; D call uncertain. The V gene's germline CDR1 is MDHEN and CDR2 SYDVKM. The CDR3 contains 12 residues. V gave up 7 bases and J gave up 7 bases, with 13 bases separating them. This chain's CDR3 is CASTGRQPGYTF. In DNA, the CDR3 is TGTGCCAGCACCGGACGGCAACCTGGCTACACCTTC.

As regards this clone: Other DNA sequences in the same sample also yield this CDR3. The V gene is TRBV7-3, the J gene TRBJ2-5, with a weak D call TRBD1 (6 bases). The CDR3 has 14 amino acids. Per the germline V gene, CDR1 is SGHTA and CDR2 is FQGTGA. Trimming pared 3 bases from V and 0 bases from J, leaving 8 bases between. CDR3 sequence: CASSLTGNQETQYF. In DNA form, the CDR3 reads TGTGCCAGCAGCTTGACAGGCAACCAAGAGACCCAGTACTTC.

Notes on this clone: A much larger clone lies a single base off, so this may be a read error. The rearrangement joins TRBV7-8 to TRBJ1-5; maybe TRBD1 (5 bases). V was trimmed by 1 base and J by 2 bases, leaving 6 bases between them. Per the germline V gene, CDR1 is SGHVS and CDR2 is FQNEAQ. The CDR3 is made up of 14 amino acids. The CDR3 is CASSLEGGNQPQHF. The CDR3 nucleotides are TGTGCCAGCAGCTTAGAAGGGGGCAATCAGCCCCAGCATTTT. Variable domain in full (rest from reference TRBV7-8 and TRBJ1-5): GAGVSQSPRYKVAKRGQDVALRCDPISGHVSLFWYQQALGQGPEFLTYFQNEAQLDKSGLPSDRFFAERPEGSVSTLKIQRTQQEDSAVYLCASSLEGGNQPQHFGDGTRLSIL.